Listed here are 22 T cell receptor beta chains from one sample, sequenced in a study of CD8 T cells in ankylosing spondylitis (dated by TCRdb to about 2017). The library was built by means of 5' RACE. The sequencer listed for this sample is Illumina HiSeq 2500. The public reads were reprocessed in TCRdb via fastp at Q25 and MiXCR, keeping in-frame beta chains. Rows matching on CDR3 protein sequence are summarized as one entry with the most common DNA and genes. This sample comprises about 39,000 distinct CDR3 sequences, roughly 3% of them detected only once. Clones ranked in the top ten supply 2.5% to 3.5% of the sample. Input material: blood, either unsorted or a sorted T cell fraction (not recorded which). The source of these receptors is a male donor with ankylosing spondylitis or in good health (not recorded which).

In the case of this clonotype: At one of its ends the junction is not consistent with the germline gene, which may arise from a read error. The rearrangement joins TRBV6-4 to TRBJ2-1; perhaps D is TRBD1 or TRBD2 (5 bases each). This CDR3 spans 18 amino acids. Germline CDR1 MRHNA, CDR2 SNTAGT. CDR3 nucleotides: TGTGCGTTTCGGAGCCCCGCCGGGGCTAGGCTCGCCTACAGTGAGCAGTTCTTC. This codes for CAFRSPAGARLAYSEQFF.

This clonotype has a count of ten or more. The chain has TRBV9 and TRBJ1-1; 7 bases fit TRBD1. V lost 0 bases, J lost 1 base, and 3 bases stayed unmatched. This CDR3 region has 15 residues. CDR1 is SGDLS and CDR2 is YYNGEE in the germline V gene. The CDR3 sequence: CASSVGGQTNTEAFF. DNA of the CDR3: TGTGCCAGCAGCGTAGGGGGACAGACGAACACTGAAGCTTTCTTT.

Of note for this clonotype: This may come from a read error, since a much larger clone is one base off. The chain uses TRBV9 and TRBJ1-1; D gene unclear. The CDR3 runs 14 residues. Germline V gene data show CDR1 as SGDLS and CDR2 as YYNGEE. V was cut by 2 bases and J by 3 bases, with 11 bases left in between. CDR3 protein: CASSVAPLDTEAFF. The CDR3 DNA is TGTGCCAGCAGCGTCGCCCCCCTGGACACTGAAGCTTTCTTT.

This clonotype came up many times. V gene TRBV9 combines with J gene TRBJ2-2; a weak D match, TRBD2 (6 bases). The CDR3 is 17 residues long. The germline V gene has CDR1 SGDLS and CDR2 YYNGEE. The germline V and J ends were trimmed by 0 bases and 3 bases, with 15 bases remaining between them. CDR3 in DNA: TGTGCCAGCAGCGTAGAGGCGGGCGGGGTGTACACCGGGGAGCTGTTTTTT. The encoded protein is CASSVEAGGVYTGELFF.

This clonotype was seen many times. The chain has TRBV9 and TRBJ2-3; 8 bases match TRBD2. The CDR3 consists of 14 residues. Per germline, CDR1 SGDLS and CDR2 YYNGEE. V shed 6 bases, J shed 4 bases, and the junction held 7 bases outside the gene matches. This chain's CDR3 is CASNNNGGADTQYF. The CDR3 DNA follows: TGTGCCAGCAACAACAACGGGGGGGCAGATACGCAGTATTTT.

This clonotype was detected ten times or more. The chain joins TRBV9 to TRBJ2-2; D possibly corresponds to TRBD2 (6 bases). The V end lost 0 bases, the J end lost 0 bases, and 9 bases lay between the germline ends. Germline V CDR1 and CDR2: SGDLS, YYNGEE. CDR3 length: 16 residues. As DNA, the CDR3 is TGTGCCAGCAGCGTAGGTGCTAGCGCGAACACCGGGGAGCTGTTTTTT. Protein: CASSVGASANTGELFF.

This clonotype was detected ten times or more. The chain uses TRBV9 and TRBJ2-1, with a tentative D call TRBD1 (6 bases). Germline V lookup: CDR1 SGDLS, CDR2 YYNGEE. V was cut by 1 base and J by 6 bases, with 20 bases left in between. The CDR3 has 17 residues. This chain's CDR3 is CASSVSWGLWGGNEQFF. For the CDR3, the DNA is TGTGCCAGCAGCGTATCCTGGGGGCTGTGGGGTGGCAATGAGCAGTTCTTC.

This clonotype has at least ten counts. This sequence joins TRBV9 and TRBJ1-1; D is undetermined. Trimming shortened V by 4 bases and J by 7 bases, and 11 bases separated the two germline ends. Per germline, CDR1 SGDLS and CDR2 YYNGEE. CDR3 length: 12 residues. Here the CDR3 DNA reads TGTGCCAGCAGCCCCTCCTGGGGTGAAGCTTTCTTT. This translates into CASSPSWGEAFF. Together with reference TRBV9 and TRBJ1-1, the CDR3 gives the full variable domain: DSGVTQTPKHLITATGQRVTLRCSPRSGDLSVYWYQQSLDQGLQFLIQYYNGEERAKGNILERFSAQQFPDLHSELNLSSLELGDSALYFCASSPSWGEAFFGQGTRLTVV.

In its sample, this clonotype was seen many times. CDR3 DNA: TGTGCCAGCAGCGCTGGGACTAGCCTCGGGGAGCTGTTTTTT. It is translated as CASSAGTSLGELFF. V and J are TRBV9 and TRBJ2-2; 9 bases are shared with TRBD2. CDR1 SGDLS and CDR2 YYNGEE come from the germline V gene. V lost 3 bases to trimming and J lost 7 bases; unmatched junction nucleotides: 4. This CDR3 comprises 14 residues.

The gene calls are TRBV9 and TRBJ2-5, with 7 bases matching TRBD2. Germline trimming cut 0 bases from V and 0 bases from J; bases unmatched to any gene: 2. The CDR3 has 15 amino acids. CDR1 and CDR2 (germline): SGDLS, YYNGEE. CDR3 sequence reads: CASSVGGRDQETQYF. The CDR3 nucleotides read TGTGCCAGCAGCGTAGGAGGGAGGGACCAAGAGACCCAGTACTTC.

This clonotype was seen many times. The V call is TRBV9, the J call TRBJ2-2; D gene unclear. V was cut by 4 bases and J by 0 bases, with 10 bases left in between. The CDR3 spans 15 residues. Germline V lookup: CDR1 SGDLS, CDR2 YYNGEE. The CDR3 sequence is CASSPRLANTGELFF. The CDR3 DNA sequence: TGTGCCAGCAGCCCCCGCCTTGCGAACACCGGGGAGCTGTTTTTT. The complete variable domain, with remaining parts taken from reference TRBV9 and TRBJ2-2, reads DSGVTQTPKHLITATGQRVTLRCSPRSGDLSVYWYQQSLDQGLQFLIQYYNGEERAKGNILERFSAQQFPDLHSELNLSSLELGDSALYFCASSPRLANTGELFFGEGSRLTVL.

This clonotype was found many times. The J gene is TRBJ1-1, the V gene TRBV9; unclear D gene. Germline CDR1 is SGDLS and CDR2 is YYNGEE. V was shortened by 2 bases and J by 2 bases, with 13 bases between the two germline ends. There are 15 residues in the CDR3. CDR3 bases: TGTGCCAGCAGCGTGGTGGCCCAGTCAAACACTGAAGCTTTCTTT. Translating it yields CASSVVAQSNTEAFF.

At least ten counts were recorded for this clonotype. The chain has TRBV9 and TRBJ1-5; no clear D gene. The CDR3 is 15 residues long. Trimming took off 4 bases at V and 0 bases at J, with 11 bases between the two ends. Germline V gives CDR1 SGDLS, CDR2 YYNGEE. CDR3 nucleotide sequence: TGTGCCAGCAGCCCGGGAAGGAATAGCAATCAGCCCCAGCATTTT. Its protein is CASSPGRNSNQPQHF.

This clonotype was seen many times. The rearrangement uses TRBV9 and TRBJ1-1; D gene ambiguous. The CDR3 has 14 amino acids. Germline V gives CDR1 SGDLS, CDR2 YYNGEE. V was pared by 4 bases and J by 1 base, with 11 bases between. The CDR3, as DNA: TGTGCCAGCAGCCGGGAGCACAGGAACACTGAAGCTTTCTTT. This encodes CASSREHRNTEAFF.

This clonotype showed up many times. This chain links TRBV9 with TRBJ2-2; TRBD1 agrees at 7 bases. The trim removed 1 base at V and 2 bases at J, leaving 5 bases unmatched. Germline V lookup: CDR1 SGDLS, CDR2 YYNGEE. CDR3 length: 16 amino acids. CDR3 sequence: CASSVTDRLNTGELFF. The CDR3 DNA reads TGTGCCAGCAGCGTAACGGACAGGTTAAACACCGGGGAGCTGTTTTTT.

There are many counts of this clonotype. The gene calls are TRBV9 and TRBJ2-3, with D possibly being TRBD1 (6 bases). The length of the CDR3 is 14 residues. Per germline, CDR1 SGDLS and CDR2 YYNGEE. V dropped 0 bases and J dropped 3 bases, with 8 bases sitting between them. The CDR3 DNA is TGTGCCAGCAGCGTAGCAGGGGTGACAGATACGCAGTATTTT. Protein sequence: CASSVAGVTDTQYF.

This clonotype occurred many times. The J gene is TRBJ2-3, the V gene TRBV9; TRBD1 is a possible D gene (5 bases). This CDR3 contains 12 residues. Germline lookup yields CDR1 SGDLS and CDR2 YYNGEE. Trimming cost V 3 bases and J 7 bases, with 9 bases left between them. The CDR3 coding sequence is TGTGCCAGCAGCGGGGGCCTCCATACGCAGTATTTT. As protein: CASSGGLHTQYF.

This clonotype showed up many times. This sequence joins TRBV9 and TRBJ2-3; 10 positions agree with TRBD2. Germline CDR1 and CDR2: SGDLS and YYNGEE. The junction had 13 bases not matched to a gene; V was cut back by 6 bases and J by 9 bases. The CDR3 extends over 15 amino acids. CDR3 sequence: CASTSSLAGGGTQYF. The DNA of the CDR3 is TGTGCCAGCACCTCATCATTAGCGGGAGGAGGCACGCAGTATTTT.

At least ten counts were recorded for this clonotype. The chain employs TRBV9 and TRBJ2-5; possibly TRBD1 or TRBD2 for D (6 bases each). CDR3 length: 15 residues. Per germline, CDR1 SGDLS and CDR2 YYNGEE. Trimming left V 6 bases short and J 1 base short, with 16 bases between. Written as DNA, the CDR3 is TGTGCCAGCAAGACCCGGGGGCTCCCCCAAGAGACCCAGTACTTC. Residues: CASKTRGLPQETQYF.

In this sample, this clonotype turned up many times. V gene TRBV9 combines with J gene TRBJ2-1; 9 nucleotides align to TRBD2. V trimming: 7 bases; J trimming: 7 bases; junction bases outside the gene matches: 12. The CDR3 covers 15 residues. The germline CDR1 and CDR2 sequences are SGDLS and YYNGEE. CDR3 DNA sequence: TGTGCCAGCGGAGGGCAACATAGCGGGAGAAATGAGCAGTTCTTC. It encodes CASGGQHSGRNEQFF.

This clonotype showed up many times. The chain employs TRBV9 and TRBJ1-4; 10 nucleotides agree with TRBD1. The CDR3 has 15 amino acids. Per germline, CDR1 SGDLS and CDR2 YYNGEE. The junction had 6 bases not matched to a gene; V was cut back by 3 bases and J by 7 bases. For the CDR3, the DNA is TGTGCCAGCAGCGGCTCCGGACAGGGGGGTGAAAAACTGTTTTTT. Translation gives CASSGSGQGGEKLFF.

This clonotype was counted many times. The chain employs TRBV9 and TRBJ2-1, with 11 bases fitting TRBD1. This CDR3 is 14 amino acids long. CDR1 is SGDLS, CDR2 YYNGEE, per germline. V shed 3 bases and J 10 bases; nucleotides not matched to a gene: 6. The CDR3 sequence: CASSAGQGAGEQFF. Here the CDR3 DNA reads TGTGCCAGCAGCGCCGGACAGGGGGCAGGGGAGCAGTTCTTC. Variable domain in full (rest from reference TRBV9 and TRBJ2-1): DSGVTQTPKHLITATGQRVTLRCSPRSGDLSVYWYQQSLDQGLQFLIQYYNGEERAKGNILERFSAQQFPDLHSELNLSSLELGDSALYFCASSAGQGAGEQFFGPGTRLTVL.